Listed below are T cell receptor beta chains from one sample, sequenced in a study of CD8 T cells in ankylosing spondylitis. Using its own MiXCR run on the 5' RACE reads, TCRdb lists one record per CDR3 protein. This table has roughly 30,000 distinct CDR3 sequences, approximately 14% appearing once. What was sequenced was blood. Receptors originate from a male donor with ankylosing spondylitis or in good health (not recorded which). CDR3s include the opening cysteine and the closing phenylalanine or tryptophan. Each record gives: CDR3 length, D gene, J gene, clone size, V gene, CDR3 protein, CDR3 DNA. D genes are given only for firm matches. Size is omitted from some rows. Given values are once, few, many or a class for expanded clones.

15,NA,TRBJ2-7,NA,TRBV10-3,CAISESRHHTYEQYF,TGTGCCATCAGTGAGTCGAGGCACCATACCTACGAGCAGTACTTC
15,TRBD2,TRBJ2-1,NA,TRBV20-1,CSASVPQAGVYEQFF,TGCAGTGCTAGTGTCCCCCAAGCGGGAGTATATGAGCAGTTCTTC
15,NA,TRBJ2-2,NA,TRBV7-2,CASSPFGVSTGELFF,TGTGCCAGCAGCCCCTTCGGGGTCTCCACCGGGGAGCTGTTTTTT
20,NA,TRBJ2-2,few,TRBV7-9,CASSLAKGARGQANTGELFF,TGTGCCAGCAGCTTAGCGAAGGGTGCCCGAGGGCAAGCGAACACCGGGGAGCTGTTTTTT
16,NA,TRBJ2-1,few,TRBV5-1,CASSLEEGSSYNEQFF,TGCGCCAGCAGCTTGGAGGAGGGTAGCTCCTACAATGAGCAGTTCTTC
14,NA,TRBJ2-2,few,TRBV7-7,CASSLDLNTGELFF,TGTGCCAGCAGCTTAGACCTGAACACCGGGGAGCTGTTTTTT
14,NA,TRBJ2-2,NA,TRBV12-3/TRBV12-4,CASSFLSGAGELFF,TGTGCCAGCAGTTTTCTTAGCGGTGCCGGGGAGCTGTTTTTT
14,TRBD1,TRBJ2-2,NA,TRBV29-1,CSVERTGNTGELFF,TGCAGCGTTGAAAGGACAGGGAACACCGGGGAGCTGTTTTTT
17,TRBD2,TRBJ2-2,NA,TRBV23-1,CASSQPPGLGDTGELFF,TGCGCCAGCAGTCAACCTCCGGGACTAGGCGACACCGGGGAGCTGTTTTTT
13,TRBD1,TRBJ2-1,NA,TRBV29-1,CSVTQGAGNEQFF,TGCAGCGTTACACAGGGGGCGGGCAATGAGCAGTTCTTC
14,TRBD1,TRBJ2-3,many,TRBV15,CATTSTGYEDTQYF,TGTGCCACCACCTCGACAGGGTATGAGGATACGCAGTATTTT
13,NA,TRBJ2-5,NA,TRBV11-3,CASSLTTLETQYF,TGTGCCAGCAGCTTAACTACCCTGGAGACCCAGTACTTC
15,NA,TRBJ2-2,NA,TRBV28,CASSFQGLRGGELFF,TGTGCCAGCAGTTTTCAGGGATTGAGAGGCGGGGAGCTGTTTTTT
12,NA,TRBJ1-1,NA,TRBV28,CASSSSGVLAFF,TGTGCCAGCAGTTCGTCAGGGGTACTAGCTTTCTTT
14,NA,TRBJ2-2,NA,TRBV5-1,CASSLVLGTGELFF,TGCGCCAGCAGCTTGGTTCTGGGCACCGGGGAGCTGTTTTTT
8,NA,TRBJ2-7,few,TRBV29-1,CRGAEQYF,TGCAGGGGGGCCGAGCAGTACTTC
12,NA,TRBJ1-5,NA,TRBV7-9,CASSFFNQPQHF,TGTGCCAGCAGCTTTTTTAATCAGCCCCAGCATTTT
16,TRBD1,TRBJ2-2,few,TRBV28,CASSKGDRGAPGELFF,TGTGCCAGCAGTAAAGGGGACAGGGGTGCTCCCGGGGAGCTGTTTTTT
15,TRBD2,TRBJ2-6,NA,TRBV6-5,CASSVLAGGANVLTF,TGTGCCAGCAGTGTACTAGCGGGAGGGGCCAACGTCCTGACTTTC
16,TRBD1,TRBJ2-1,NA,TRBV28,CASSLTQGAYYNEQFF,TGTGCCAGCAGTTTAACGCAGGGGGCCTACTACAATGAGCAGTTCTTC
14,TRBD2,TRBJ2-1,few,TRBV7-8,CASKNRTSAGEQFF,TGTGCCAGCAAAAACCGCACTAGCGCCGGGGAGCAGTTCTTC
15,NA,TRBJ2-1,few,TRBV10-3,CASPREAEIYNEQFF,TGTGCCAGCCCCAGGGAGGCCGAAATCTACAATGAGCAGTTCTTC
14,NA,TRBJ1-1,NA,TRBV5-1,CASSPMQLNTEAFF,TGCGCCAGCAGCCCTATGCAGCTGAACACTGAAGCTTTCTTT
13,TRBD1,TRBJ1-1,few,TRBV29-1,CSGRQGEGTEAFF,TGCAGCGGTCGACAGGGAGAGGGCACTGAAGCTTTCTTT
16,NA,TRBJ2-7,many,TRBV20-1,CSARDVRGGTTYEQYF,TGCAGTGCTAGAGATGTCAGGGGAGGAACTACCTACGAGCAGTACTTC
17,TRBD2,TRBJ2-2,NA,TRBV4-1,CASSPEGLAVNTGELFF,TGCGCCAGCAGCCCTGAGGGCCTAGCGGTCAACACCGGGGAGCTGTTTTTT
16,NA,TRBJ2-7,NA,TRBV28,CASSWPLRASSYEQYF,TGTGCCAGCAGTTGGCCCCTCCGGGCCAGCTCCTACGAGCAGTACTTC
15,NA,TRBJ2-2,few,TRBV5-1,CASSLAQGKTGELFF,TGCGCCAGCAGCTTGGCCCAAGGCAAAACCGGGGAGCTGTTTTTT
13,TRBD1,TRBJ2-3,NA,TRBV3-1,CASSQDRMHTQYF,TGTGCCAGCAGCCAGGACAGGATGCATACGCAGTATTTT
13,NA,TRBJ2-2,NA,TRBV7-2,CASSTVAGRELFF,TGTGCCAGCAGCACGGTAGCAGGCAGGGAGCTGTTTTTT
15,NA,TRBJ1-5,NA,TRBV6-2/TRBV6-3,CASSYDPLVNEPQHF,TGTGCCAGCAGTTACGACCCTCTGGTCAACGAGCCCCAGCATTTT
15,NA,TRBJ1-1,NA,TRBV6-2/TRBV6-3,CASRPSGHMNTEAFF,TGTGCCAGCAGGCCGTCGGGGCATATGAACACTGAAGCTTTCTTT
16,TRBD2,TRBJ2-2,many,TRBV9,CASSVGLAGAGGELFF,TGTGCCAGCAGCGTCGGACTAGCGGGAGCAGGCGGGGAGCTGTTTTTT